The rows below give T cell receptor beta chains drawn from one sample of a study of ipilimumab plus nivolumab after autologous stem cell transplantation. Repertoires were generated with immunoSEQ multiplex PCR, while TCRdb's copy carries only in-frame clones and drops some. The repertoire has some 87,000 clones, 83% of them found once; the top ten carry approximately 2.2%. The source material was PBMCs, sampled in a trial of ipilimumab plus nivolumab as post-transplant consolidation. Receptors were obtained from a male donor with diffuse large B-cell lymphoma. CDR3s include the opening cysteine and the closing phenylalanine or tryptophan. D genes are given only for firm matches. Clone size, where shown, is once, few, many, or a class for clones that have expanded.

TRBV10-3,-,TRBJ2-7,-,CAISESGLVRDEQYF,TGTGCCATCAGTGAGTCGGGGTTGGTGAGGGACGAGCAGTACTTC
TRBV19,-,TRBJ1-5,-,CASSTNRPTGMSNQPQHF,TGTGCCAGTAGTACCAACCGGCCTACAGGGATGAGCAATCAGCCCCAGCATTTT
TRBV10-1,-,TRBJ1-3,TRBD1,CASSEPGQGPSGNTIYF,TGCGCCAGCAGTGAGCCGGGACAGGGGCCCTCTGGAAACACCATATATTTT
TRBV6-1,-,TRBJ2-6,TRBD1,CASRTGGSGANVLTF,TGTGCCAGCAGAACAGGGGGCTCTGGGGCCAACGTCCTGACTTTC
TRBV11-2,-,TRBJ1-5,-,CASSLTGNQPQHF,TGTGCCAGCAGCCTCACAGGGAATCAGCCCCAGCATTTT
TRBV11-2,-,TRBJ1-5,-,CASSLGGESNQPQHF,TGTGCCAGCAGCTTAGGAGGGGAGAGCAATCAGCCCCAGCATTTT
TRBV5-1,-,TRBJ2-7,-,CASTMDVPYEQYF,TGCGCCAGCACCATGGACGTCCCCTATGAGCAGTACTTC
TRBV7-2,-,TRBJ2-5,-,CASSLARTRASGTQYF,TGTGCCAGCAGCTTAGCACGGACGCGGGCCTCAGGGACCCAGTACTTC
TRBV19,-,TRBJ1-1,TRBD1,CASIDRVATEAFF,TGTGCCAGTATAGACAGGGTAGCCACTGAAGCTTTCTTT
TRBV5-1,-,TRBJ2-2,-,CASSMESATGELFF,TGCGCCAGCAGCATGGAGTCAGCCACCGGGGAGCTGTTTTTT
TRBV18,-,TRBJ1-1,TRBD1,CASSRDRLNTEAFF,TGTGCCAGCTCACGGGACAGGTTGAACACTGAAGCTTTCTTT
TRBV11-2,-,TRBJ2-2,-,CASSHRQVGAGELFF,TGTGCCAGCAGCCACAGACAGGTTGGGGCCGGGGAGCTGTTTTTT
TRBV27,-,TRBJ1-5,TRBD1,CASSPSQGERDQPQHF,TGTGCCAGCAGTCCGTCTCAGGGGGAGAGGGATCAGCCCCAGCATTTT
TRBV5-1,-,TRBJ2-3,TRBD2,CASSLSGVPAGEWDTQYF,TGCGCCAGCAGCTTGTCAGGGGTTCCAGCGGGGGAATGGGATACGCAGTATTTT
TRBV6-6,-,TRBJ2-3,-,CASSYPGEGTDTQYF,TGTGCCAGCAGTTACCCGGGGGAAGGCACAGATACGCAGTATTTT
TRBV7-8,-,TRBJ1-2,-,CASSLAQGIVAF,TGTGCCAGCAGCTTAGCGCAGGGCATCGTCGCCTTC
TRBV18,-,TRBJ1-2,-,CASSPGNYGYTF,TGTGCCAGCTCACCTGGTAACTATGGCTACACCTTC
TRBV12-5,-,TRBJ1-2,-,CASAQANYGYTF,TGTGCTAGTGCTCAGGCTAACTATGGCTACACCTTC
TRBV7-2,-,TRBJ2-3,-,CASSFRTVRRTDTQYF,TGTGCCAGCAGCTTCAGGACAGTCCGACGCACAGATACGCAGTATTTT
TRBV9,few,TRBJ2-5,-,CASSPEGFETQYF,TGTGCCAGCAGCCCCGAAGGGTTTGAGACCCAGTACTTC
TRBV5-1,-,TRBJ1-1,TRBD1,CASSFGTGNTEAFF,TGCGCCAGCAGCTTTGGGACAGGGAACACTGAAGCTTTCTTT
TRBV30,-,TRBJ1-1,-,CAWSGLSWDTEAFF,TGTGCCTGGAGTGGGTTGTCCTGGGATACTGAAGCTTTCTTT
TRBV7-9,-,TRBJ2-3,-,CASSLAYGGGDTDTQYF,TGTGCCAGCAGCTTAGCGTACGGCGGGGGCGACACAGATACGCAGTATTTT
TRBV19,once,TRBJ1-5,-,CASTRGSSGQPQHF,TGTGCCAGTACCCGGGGCTCCAGCGGGCAGCCCCAGCATTTT
TRBV4-1,-,TRBJ1-1,-,CASSQDTGLNTEAFF,TGCGCCAGCAGCCAAGACACGGGTTTAAACACTGAAGCTTTCTTT
TRBV5-8,-,TRBJ2-2,-,CASSAWASGNTGELFF,TGTGCCAGCAGCGCATGGGCCAGCGGAAACACCGGGGAGCTGTTTTTT
TRBV7-9,-,TRBJ1-1,-,CASSSTRRGGTEAFF,TGTGCCAGCAGCTCCACCAGGAGGGGCGGCACTGAAGCTTTCTTT
TRBV30,once,TRBJ1-4,TRBD1,CAWSGAGTAQEKLFF,TGTGCCTGGAGCGGAGCCGGGACAGCGCAAGAAAAACTGTTTTTT
TRBV6-6,-,TRBJ1-2,-,CASRGGGRSYGYTF,TGTGCCAGCAGGGGCGGGGGGCGCAGCTATGGCTACACCTTC
TRBV19,-,TRBJ2-3,TRBD1,CASSRGTGEGTDTQYF,TGTGCCAGTAGTCGAGGGACAGGGGAAGGCACAGATACGCAGTATTTT
TRBV5-4,-,TRBJ2-3,-,CASSLEKDTQYF,TGTGCCAGCAGCTTGGAGAAAGATACGCAGTATTTT
TRBV11-1,-,TRBJ2-7,-,CASSLALGYEQYF,TGTGCCAGCAGCTTAGCTCTGGGGTACGAGCAGTACTTC
TRBV5-1,-,TRBJ2-6,-,CASSRGGSGANVLTF,TGCGCCAGCAGCCGGGGTGGGTCTGGGGCCAACGTCCTGACTTTC
TRBV6-8,-,TRBJ1-1,TRBD1,CASSSGQGLAEAFF,TGTGCCAGCAGTTCAGGACAGGGATTGGCTGAAGCTTTCTTT
TRBV7-9,-,TRBJ1-2,TRBD1,CASSLPQGGAEGYTF,TGTGCCAGCAGCTTACCCCAAGGGGGCGCGGAGGGCTACACCTTC
TRBV19,-,TRBJ1-6,-,CASSDRTDRKYDNSPLHF,TGTGCCAGTAGTGATCGGACAGATCGGAAGTATGATAATTCACCCCTCCACTTT
TRBV6-6,-,TRBJ2-7,-,CASRTEGYEQYF,TGTGCCAGCAGAACGGAAGGATACGAGCAGTACTTC
TRBV7-9,few,TRBJ1-6,-,CASSLGQPDSPLHF,TGTGCCAGCAGCTTAGGACAGCCCGATTCCCCCCTCCACTTT
TRBV27,-,TRBJ2-3,-,CASSHGGTDTQYF,TGTGCCAGCAGTCACGGGGGAACAGATACGCAGTATTTT
TRBV5-1,-,TRBJ2-2,-,CASSFWWQGRTNTGELFF,TGCGCCAGCAGCTTCTGGTGGCAGGGCAGGACGAACACCGGGGAGCTGTTTTTT
TRBV7-9,-,TRBJ2-1,TRBD2,CASSLWGTRVYNEQFF,TGTGCCAGCAGCTTATGGGGGACTAGAGTTTACAATGAGCAGTTCTTC
TRBV9,-,TRBJ2-3,-,CASSVLDRPDTQYF,TGTGCCAGCAGCGTATTGGACAGACCAGATACGCAGTATTTT
TRBV4-1,-,TRBJ2-1,TRBD1,CASSQIWDSGYNEQFF,TGCGCCAGCAGCCAAATATGGGACAGTGGATACAATGAGCAGTTCTTC
TRBV5-1,-,TRBJ2-1,-,CASSLEGRSEFF,TGCGCCAGCAGCCTGGAAGGGAGAAGCGAGTTCTTC
TRBV2,once,TRBJ2-2,-,CASSQLVGAGELFF,TGTGCCAGCAGCCAACTGGTGGGGGCCGGGGAGCTGTTTTTT
TRBV6-5,-,TRBJ1-1,TRBD1,CASSYGRQGHTEAFF,TGTGCCAGCAGTTACGGTAGACAGGGCCACACTGAAGCTTTCTTT
TRBV5-4,-,TRBJ2-7,-,CASSSGQNSYEQYF,TGTGCCAGCAGTTCGGGACAAAATTCCTACGAGCAGTACTTC
TRBV5-1,few,TRBJ1-6,-,CASTPGPNSPLHF,TGCGCCAGTACTCCAGGGCCTAATTCACCCCTCCACTTT
TRBV19,-,TRBJ2-1,TRBD2,CASSTRASGVGAGDNEQFF,TGTGCCAGTAGTACGCGGGCTAGCGGGGTGGGGGCCGGGGACAATGAGCAGTTCTTC
TRBV5-5,-,TRBJ1-1,-,CASSLELNTEAFF,TGTGCCAGCAGCTTGGAGCTGAACACTGAAGCTTTCTTT
TRBV9,-,TRBJ2-7,TRBD2,CASSPSAGSSYEQYF,TGTGCCAGCAGCCCCTCAGCGGGAAGCTCCTACGAGCAGTACTTC
TRBV5-1,-,TRBJ1-4,-,CASSLDGVDEKLFF,TGCGCCAGCAGCTTGGACGGCGTCGACGAAAAACTGTTTTTT
TRBV2,once,TRBJ2-7,TRBD2,CASRPRTSGGTYEQYF,TGTGCCAGCAGGCCGAGGACTAGCGGGGGAACCTACGAGCAGTACTTC
TRBV7-9,-,TRBJ1-4,TRBD1,CASSPEQGANEKLFF,TGTGCCAGCAGCCCTGAACAGGGGGCTAATGAAAAACTGTTTTTT
TRBV27,-,TRBJ2-3,TRBD1,CASRNPGGGTDTQYF,TGTGCCAGCAGGAATCCAGGGGGCGGCACAGATACGCAGTATTTT
TRBV27,-,TRBJ2-5,-,CASSALLDPQETQYF,TGTGCCAGCAGTGCGTTACTAGACCCCCAAGAGACCCAGTACTTC